This TCR beta chain was sequenced in a study of T cells of healthy individuals. The V and J ends lost 2 bases and 2 bases respectively, with 10 bases between them. Per the germline V gene, CDR1 is SGHRS and CDR2 is YFSETQ. The CDR3 spans 14 residues. TCRdb redid the calling of the 5' RACE reads with MiXCR, one entry per CDR3 protein. The sample lists approximately 52,000 distinct CDR3 sequences; about 14% were seen once. This TCR was sampled from a human donor in good health. The chain employs TRBV5-1 and TRBJ1-2; a weak D match, TRBD1 (6 bases). Written as DNA, the CDR3 is TGCGCCAGCAGCTTTGGGGGGCGAAACTATGGCTACACCTTC. Encoded protein: CASSFGGRNYGYTF.